The source of this TCR beta chain is a study of control samples from healthy donors and cancer patients. This clone was counted between two and nine times. The same CDR3 arises from other DNA sequences in this sample as well. Assay: immunoSEQ multiplex PCR; the TCRdb copy retains only in-frame clones and omits some. This sample has about 61,000 clones, with roughly 89% found just once. The source of this sequence is a man between 60 and 75 years old with colorectal cancer. Source material: PBMCs.

CDR3 region: CASSLGPGGTGELFF. The DNA for the CDR3 is TGCGCCAGCAGCTTGGGCCCCGGGGGGACCGGGGAGCTGTTTTTT. This chain links TRBV5-1 with TRBJ2-2; 7 bases align to TRBD2. Trimming removed 0 bases from V and 5 bases from J; junction bases left unmatched: 4. Germline CDR1 and CDR2: SGHRS and YFSETQ. The length of the CDR3 is 15 residues.